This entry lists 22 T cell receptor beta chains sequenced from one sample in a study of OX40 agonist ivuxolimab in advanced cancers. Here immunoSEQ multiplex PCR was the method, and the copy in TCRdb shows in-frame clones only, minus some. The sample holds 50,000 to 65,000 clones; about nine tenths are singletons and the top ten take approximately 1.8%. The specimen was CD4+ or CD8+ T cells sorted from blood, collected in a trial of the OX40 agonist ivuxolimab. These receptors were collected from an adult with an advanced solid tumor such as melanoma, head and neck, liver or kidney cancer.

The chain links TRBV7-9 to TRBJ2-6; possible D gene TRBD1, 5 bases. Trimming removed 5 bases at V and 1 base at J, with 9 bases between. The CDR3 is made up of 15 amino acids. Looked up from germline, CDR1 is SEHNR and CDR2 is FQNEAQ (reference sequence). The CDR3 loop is CASSPRGSGANVLTF. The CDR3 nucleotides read TGTGCCAGCAGCCCAAGGGGTTCTGGGGCCAACGTCCTGACTTTC.

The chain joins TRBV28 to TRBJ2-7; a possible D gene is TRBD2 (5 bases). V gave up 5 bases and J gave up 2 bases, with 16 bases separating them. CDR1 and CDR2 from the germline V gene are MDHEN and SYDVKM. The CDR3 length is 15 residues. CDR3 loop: CASSRVRTVTYEQYF. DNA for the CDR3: TGTGCCAGCAGTCGGGTACGGACTGTGACCTACGAGCAGTACTTC.

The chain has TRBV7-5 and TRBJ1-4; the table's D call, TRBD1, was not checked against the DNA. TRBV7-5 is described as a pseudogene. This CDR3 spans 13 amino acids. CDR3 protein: CVRRQGQDEKLFF. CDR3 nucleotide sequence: TGTGTCAGAAGACAGGGACAGGACGAAAAACTGTTTTTT.

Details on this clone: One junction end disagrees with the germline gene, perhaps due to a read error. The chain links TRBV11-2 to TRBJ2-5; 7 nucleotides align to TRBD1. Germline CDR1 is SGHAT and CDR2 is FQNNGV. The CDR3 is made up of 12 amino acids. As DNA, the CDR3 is TGTGCCAGCACCACTGACAGGGTTTCTCCACACTTC. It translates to CASTTDRVSPHF.

CDR3 nucleotides: TGTGCCAGCAGCCCTCGGAGGGGTCAGAACTATGGCTACACCTTC. This codes for CASSPRRGQNYGYTF. V usage is TRBV14 and J usage is TRBJ1-2; perhaps TRBD1 as D (5 bases). Per germline, CDR1 SGHDN and CDR2 FVKESK. V dropped 4 bases and J dropped 2 bases, with 14 bases sitting between them. CDR3 size: 15 residues.

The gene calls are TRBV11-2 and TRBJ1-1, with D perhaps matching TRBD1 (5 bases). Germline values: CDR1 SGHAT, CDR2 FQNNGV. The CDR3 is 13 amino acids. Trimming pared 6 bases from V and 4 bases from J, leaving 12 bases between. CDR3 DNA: TGTGCCAGCAGACTCCAGGGCGGCACTGAAGCTTTCTTT. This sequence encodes CASRLQGGTEAFF.

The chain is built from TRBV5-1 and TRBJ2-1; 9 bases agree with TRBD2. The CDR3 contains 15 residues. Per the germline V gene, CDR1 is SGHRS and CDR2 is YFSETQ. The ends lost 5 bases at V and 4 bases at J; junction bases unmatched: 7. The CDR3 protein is CASRLSGGVYNEQFF. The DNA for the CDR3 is TGCGCCAGCAGACTTAGCGGGGGTGTGTACAATGAGCAGTTCTTC. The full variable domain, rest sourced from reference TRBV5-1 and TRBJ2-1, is KAGVTQTPRYLIKTRGQQVTLSCSPISGHRSVSWYQQTPGQGLQFLFEYFSETQRNKGNFPGRFSGRQFSNSRSEMNVSTLELGDSALYLCASRLSGGVYNEQFFGPGTRLTVL.

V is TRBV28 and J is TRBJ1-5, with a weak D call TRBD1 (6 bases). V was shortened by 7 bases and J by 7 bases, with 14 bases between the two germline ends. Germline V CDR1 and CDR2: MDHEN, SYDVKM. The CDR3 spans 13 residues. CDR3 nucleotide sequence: TGTGCCAGCATTATACAGGGCGGGCAGCCCCAGCATTTT. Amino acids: CASIIQGGQPQHF.

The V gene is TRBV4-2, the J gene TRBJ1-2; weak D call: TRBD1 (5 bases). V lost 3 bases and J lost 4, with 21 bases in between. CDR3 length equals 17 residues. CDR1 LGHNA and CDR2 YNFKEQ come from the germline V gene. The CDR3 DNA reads TGTGCCAGCAGCCATCTGCGCCGCAGGGAGGTAGGCTATGGCTACACCTTC. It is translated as CASSHLRRREVGYGYTF.

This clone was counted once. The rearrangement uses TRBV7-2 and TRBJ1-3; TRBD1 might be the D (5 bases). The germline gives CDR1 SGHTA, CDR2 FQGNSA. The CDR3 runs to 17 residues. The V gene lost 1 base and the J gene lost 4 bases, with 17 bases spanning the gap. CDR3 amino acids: CASSLGTVGEGGNTIYF. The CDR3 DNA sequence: TGTGCCAGCAGCTTAGGGACCGTGGGGGAAGGCGGAAACACCATATATTTT.

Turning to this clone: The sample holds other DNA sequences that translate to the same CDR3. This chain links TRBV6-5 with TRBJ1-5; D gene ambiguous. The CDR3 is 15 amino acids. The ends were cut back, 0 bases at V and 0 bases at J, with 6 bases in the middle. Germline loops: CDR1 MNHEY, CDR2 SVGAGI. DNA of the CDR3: TGTGCCAGCAGTTACTCCCGCAATAGCAATCAGCCCCAGCATTTT. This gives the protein CASSYSRNSNQPQHF.

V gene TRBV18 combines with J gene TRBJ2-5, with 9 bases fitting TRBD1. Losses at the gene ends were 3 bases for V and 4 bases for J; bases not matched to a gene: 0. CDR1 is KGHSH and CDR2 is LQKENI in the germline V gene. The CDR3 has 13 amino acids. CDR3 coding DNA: TGTGCCAGCTCACCGGGACAGGGAGAGACCCAGTACTTC. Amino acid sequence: CASSPGQGETQYF.

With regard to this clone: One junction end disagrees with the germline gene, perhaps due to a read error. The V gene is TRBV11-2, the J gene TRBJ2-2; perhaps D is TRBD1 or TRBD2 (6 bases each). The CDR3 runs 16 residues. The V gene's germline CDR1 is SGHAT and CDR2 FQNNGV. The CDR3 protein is CASSLEGGIFTGKLFF. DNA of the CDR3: TGTGCCAGCAGCTTGGAAGGGGGGATATTCACCGGGAAGCTGTTTTTT. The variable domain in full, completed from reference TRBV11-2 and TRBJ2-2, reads EAGVAQSPRYKIIEKRQSVAFWCNPISGHATLYWYQQILGQGPKLLIQFQNNGVVDDSQLPKDRFSAERLKGVDSTLKIQPAKLEDSAVYLCASSLEGGIFTGKLFFGEGSRLTVL.

CDR3 sequence (DNA): TGCGCCAGCAGTGAGGGTGACAGGTACAATCAGCCCCAGCATTTT. Translation: CASSEGDRYNQPQHF. This chain links TRBV10-2 with TRBJ1-5, with D maybe TRBD1 (6 bases). Germline CDR1 and CDR2: WSHSY and SAAADI. This CDR3 is built from 15 residues. V was clipped by 2 bases and J by 3 bases, with 11 bases between them.

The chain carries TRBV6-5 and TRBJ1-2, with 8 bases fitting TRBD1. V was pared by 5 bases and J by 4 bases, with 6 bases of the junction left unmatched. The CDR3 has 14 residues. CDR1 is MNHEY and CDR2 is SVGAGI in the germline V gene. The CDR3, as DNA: TGTGCCAGCAGTGACAGGGGAGGAACCTATGGCTACACCTTC. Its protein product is CASSDRGGTYGYTF.

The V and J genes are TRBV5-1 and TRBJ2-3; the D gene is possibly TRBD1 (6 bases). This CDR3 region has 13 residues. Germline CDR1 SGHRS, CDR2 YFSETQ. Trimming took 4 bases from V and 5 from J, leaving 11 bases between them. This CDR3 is CASSLLGGDTQYF. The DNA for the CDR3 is TGCGCCAGCAGCCTCTTAGGGGGAGATACGCAGTATTTT.

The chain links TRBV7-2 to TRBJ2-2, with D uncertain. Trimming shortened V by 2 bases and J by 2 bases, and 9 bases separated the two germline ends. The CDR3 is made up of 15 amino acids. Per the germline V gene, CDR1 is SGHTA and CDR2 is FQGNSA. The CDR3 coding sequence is TGTGCCAGCAGCTTACTCCCCCAAAACACCGGGGAGCTGTTTTTT. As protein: CASSLLPQNTGELFF. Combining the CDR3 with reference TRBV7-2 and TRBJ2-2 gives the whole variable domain GAGVSQSPSNKVTEKGKDVELRCDPISGHTALYWYRQSLGQGLEFLIYFQGNSAPDKSGLPSDRFSAERTGGSVSTLTIQRTQQEDSAVYLCASSLLPQNTGELFFGEGSRLTVL.

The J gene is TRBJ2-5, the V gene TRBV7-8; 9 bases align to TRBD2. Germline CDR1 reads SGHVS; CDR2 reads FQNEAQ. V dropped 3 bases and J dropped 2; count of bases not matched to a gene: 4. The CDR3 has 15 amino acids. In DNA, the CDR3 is TGTGCCAGCAGCTTCGGCGGGAGGGAACAAGAGACCCAGTACTTC. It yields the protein CASSFGGREQETQYF. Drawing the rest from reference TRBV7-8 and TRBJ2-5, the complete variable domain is GAGVSQSPRYKVAKRGQDVALRCDPISGHVSLFWYQQALGQGPEFLTYFQNEAQLDKSGLPSDRFFAERPEGSVSTLKIQRTQQEDSAVYLCASSFGGREQETQYFGPGTRLLVL.

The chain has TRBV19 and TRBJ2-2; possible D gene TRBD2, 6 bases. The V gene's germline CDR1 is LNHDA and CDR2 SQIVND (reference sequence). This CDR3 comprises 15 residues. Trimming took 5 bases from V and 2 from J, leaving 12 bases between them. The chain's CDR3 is CASSGDWLNTGELFF. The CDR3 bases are TGTGCCAGTAGTGGGGACTGGTTAAACACCGGGGAGCTGTTTTTT.

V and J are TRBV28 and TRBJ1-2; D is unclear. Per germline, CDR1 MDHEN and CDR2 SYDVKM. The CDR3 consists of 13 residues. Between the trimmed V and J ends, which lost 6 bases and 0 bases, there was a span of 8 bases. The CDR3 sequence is CASRDGANYGYTF. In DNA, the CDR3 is TGTGCCAGCAGAGACGGAGCTAACTATGGCTACACCTTC.

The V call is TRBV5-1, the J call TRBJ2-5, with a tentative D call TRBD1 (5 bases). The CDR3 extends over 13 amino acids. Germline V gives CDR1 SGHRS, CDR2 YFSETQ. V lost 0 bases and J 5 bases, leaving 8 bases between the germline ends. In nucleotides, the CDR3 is TGCGCCAGCAGCTTGGGCAGGGCGGAGACCCAGTACTTC. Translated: CASSLGRAETQYF.

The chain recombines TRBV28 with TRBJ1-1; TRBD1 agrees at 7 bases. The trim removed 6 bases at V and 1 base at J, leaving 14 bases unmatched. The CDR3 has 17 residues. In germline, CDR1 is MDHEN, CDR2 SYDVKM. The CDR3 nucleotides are TGTGCCAGCAGAATCGGGGGAGGGGGCAGCTCGAACACTGAAGCTTTCTTT. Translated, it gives CASRIGGGGSSNTEAFF.